This T cell receptor (beta chain) stems from a study of T cell responses to AZD1222 COVID-19 vaccine. The overall study: Second-dose schedules of about 4 or about 12 weeks were combined.

Points from the study as a whole: Two AZD1222 doses significantly raised spike-specific TCR breadth and depth over controls. Spike as a whole was targeted by vaccine-associated CD4 TCRs, dominant at 160-218 and 743-854. A mostly white British donor set with more females was recruited, and clonal diversity was possibly underestimated.

Looked up from germline, CDR1 is WSHSY and CDR2 is SAAADI. V gave up 4 bases and J gave up 4 bases; unmatched junction bases: 2. The CDR3 has 14 amino acids. To note about this clone: Antigen: not known.

Sequencing was performed with immunoSEQ multiplex PCR; in TCRdb, only in-frame clones are kept and a portion is missing. The sample holds under 150,000 clones, about nine tenths seen once. The clonotype comes from an adult in good health. V usage is TRBV10-2 and J usage is TRBJ2-2; TRBD2 matches 8 bases. The sequencing here drew on peripheral blood, taken on day 0 of AZD1222 vaccination. CDR3 sequence reads: CASSVGGGTGELFF. DNA of the CDR3: TGCGCCAGCAGTGTCGGGGGGGGCACCGGGGAGCTGTTTTTT.